This paragraph reports one T cell receptor (beta chain). This clonotype was seen only a few times. Its antigen is still unknown. No base quality information exists; no much larger clone differs at one position. The data belong to a study of tumor-infiltrating lymphocytes in primary liver carcinoma (dated by TCRdb to 2015 to 2018). Background for the entire study: Roughly 5 patients with histopathologically diagnosed primary liver carcinoma underwent surgical resection in China between November 2015 and March 2016. Repertoires from technical replicates were highly reproducible, with mean shared-clone rates about 0.91 and correlation coefficients above 0.98. For each liver tumor, the study sampled five regions along with adjacent normal tissue and blood, and applied TCRbeta repertoire sequencing, expression microarrays and whole-exome sequencing. The tumors of the five patients were staged as T1-T3 N0M0, with maximum diameters ranging from 4.2 to 10 cm. Of the five patients, three men and two women aged 30 to 69 years, four had hepatocellular carcinoma and one had combined HCC and intrahepatic cholangiocarcinoma. Roughly 3.65 to 8 million productive TCRbeta reads were obtained per sample, and no significant difference in read depth was found between tissue types. A total of approximately 35 specimens from 5 patients, comprising about 25 tumor regions, 5 adjacent noncancerous liver tissues and 5 peripheral blood samples, were covered by TCRbeta repertoire sequencing.

Blood RNA was extracted from unsorted whole blood using TRIzol reagent, and germline DNA was obtained with the DNeasy Blood & Tissue kit. Chronic HBV infection was present in the patients, and the patients were treatment-naive at sampling. About 4 milliliters of peripheral blood were collected into K2EDTA tubes before surgery. Points the paper makes about the study in general: Consistent with antigen-driven expansion, pairs of tumor regions showed higher repertoire overlap (mean roughly 35%) than either tumor-adjacent pairs (approximately 17%) or tumor-blood pairs (roughly 14%). With just a handful of patients in the study, the authors point out that the findings should be validated in a larger study. A significantly larger repertoire fraction was made up by the top 250 clones in tumors than in blood (p = 0.039). Since the samples were bulk and unsorted, there was no way to compare CD4+ and CD8+ T cell repertoires. Because only the TCR beta chain was sequenced and unpaired alpha chains were not captured, true repertoire diversity is likely underestimated.

Starting from 500 to 600 ng total RNA, TCRbeta-specific cDNA was produced by reverse transcription with a constant-region primer and ProtoScript II reverse transcriptase. TCRbeta libraries were built with three nested multiplex PCR rounds, a slightly modified ARM-PCR procedure. The first two PCR rounds used multiplex TRBV1-TRBV30 forward primers with a Cbeta reverse primer, each for roughly 10 cycles. A final 25-cycle PCR with Deep VentR polymerase added sample barcodes and Illumina adapters. Before sequencing, amplicons between 200 and 500 bp were purified from gel using a QIAquick gel extraction kit. TCRbeta amplicons were sequenced on an Illumina HiSeq 2500 with 250-bp paired-end reads. In the original analysis: To recover full CDR3 sequences, reads were quality-trimmed using Trimmomatic v0.33 and paired reads were then merged using FLASH v1.2.11. V, D and J germline segments were assigned to the rearranged TCRbeta sequences by MiGEC v1.2.1b. VDJtools v1.0.0 computed clonotype statistics and Shannon-Wiener diversity indices. Except for diversity analysis, only the 250 most abundant clonotypes of each sample were used in subsequent analyses to reduce sampling bias. In-frame beta chains were kept once TCRdb had trimmed the public reads at Q25 with fastp and called clones with MiXCR. Each CDR3 protein gets just one entry, which takes the most common genes and DNA from the rows behind it. The V and J calls reflect TCRdb's pipeline rather than the authors' work. This sample comprises fewer than 350,000 distinct CDR3 sequences, about 61% of them detected only once. In total, the top ten clones hold roughly 6% of the sample.

The CDR3 starts with the cysteine, ends with the phenylalanine, and has 14 residues. This entry keeps only the CDR3 DNA: 42 bases, framed from base 1. The germline V gene supplies CDR1 SGHVS and CDR2 FQNEAQ. V is clipped by 1 base and J by 3 bases, and the sequence between their germline boundaries is 6 bases long. The clonotype originates from a man aged 40-50 years with primary liver carcinoma and hepatitis B virus infection. The V and J segments used are TRBV7-8 and TRBJ2-2, with an unclear D gene assignment. Sequenced material: peripheral blood. For the CDR3, the sequence is CASSLGTHTGELFF. The nucleotides are TGTGCCAGCAGCTTAGGGACCCACACCGGGGAGCTGTTTTTT.